The present TCR beta chain was sequenced within a study of shared clonotypes between healthy human individuals. Findings and caveats of the study: Sorted-subset sequencing, rarefaction showed, was incomplete despite large depth. Naive subsets usually exceeded memory subsets in estimated richness.

Nashville, Tennessee was home to all donors, each a Caucasian adult. Of note for this clone: Its target is not known.

Method: immunoSEQ multiplex PCR; TCRdb's copy keeps in-frame clones and lacks some. The table lists about 690,000 clones, about 90% of them singletons, with 34% in the top ten. This CDR3 comprises 14 residues. The V and J ends lost 4 bases and 7 bases, in that order; junction bases with no gene match: 8. CDR1 is SGDLS and CDR2 is YYNGEE in the germline V gene. What was sequenced was memory CD8+ T cells from PBMCs. The subset denotes: CD45RO+ cells pooled with CCR7-negative TemRA cells. The chain is built from TRBV9 and TRBJ2-7; TRBD1 agrees at 10 bases. This TCR derives from a young man in good health. Some clones in this sample may be carry-over from other donors' samples. CDR3 protein: CASSLRQGADEQYF. The CDR3, as DNA: TGTGCCAGCAGCCTTCGACAGGGGGCAGATGAGCAGTACTTC.